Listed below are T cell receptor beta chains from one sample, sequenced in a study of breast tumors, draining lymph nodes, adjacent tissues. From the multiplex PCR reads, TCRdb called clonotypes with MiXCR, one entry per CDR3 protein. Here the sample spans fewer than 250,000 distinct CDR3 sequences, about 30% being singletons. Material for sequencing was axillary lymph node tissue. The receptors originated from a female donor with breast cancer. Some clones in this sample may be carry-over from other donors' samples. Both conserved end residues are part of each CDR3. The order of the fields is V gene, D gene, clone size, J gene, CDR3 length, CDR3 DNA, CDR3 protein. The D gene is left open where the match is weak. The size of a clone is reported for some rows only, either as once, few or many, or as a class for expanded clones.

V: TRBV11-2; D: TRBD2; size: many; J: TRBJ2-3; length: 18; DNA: TGTGCCAGCAGCTTAGTCTGGTCTAGCGGGAGGGCAGGGGATACGCAGTATTTT; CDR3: CASSLVWSSGRAGDTQYF
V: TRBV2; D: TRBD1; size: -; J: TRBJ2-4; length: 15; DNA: TGTGCCAGCAGTGCCGGGACAGGGTCAAGGGACATTCAGTACTTC; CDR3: CASSAGTGSRDIQYF
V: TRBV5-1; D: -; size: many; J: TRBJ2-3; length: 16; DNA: TGCGCCAGCTCCCCCGCCGTGACAGTAAGCACAGATACGCAGTATTTT; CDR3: CASSPAVTVSTDTQYF
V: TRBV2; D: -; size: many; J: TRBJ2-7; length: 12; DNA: TGTGCCAGCACCCCCAACGTCTACGAGCAGTACTTC; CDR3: CASTPNVYEQYF
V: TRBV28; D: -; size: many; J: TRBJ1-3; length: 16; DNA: TGTGCCAGCAGTTTAACCCCTACAGAGTCTGGAAACACCATATATTTT; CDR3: CASSLTPTESGNTIYF
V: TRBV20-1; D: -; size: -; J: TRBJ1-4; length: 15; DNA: TGCAGTGCTAGAGATGTGGGGCGTACTAATGAAAAACTGTTTTTT; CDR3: CSARDVGRTNEKLFF
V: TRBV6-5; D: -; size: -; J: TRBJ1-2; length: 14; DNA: TGTGCCAGCAGTTACTCAGGACACAGTTATGACTACACCTTC; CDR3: CASSYSGHSYDYTF
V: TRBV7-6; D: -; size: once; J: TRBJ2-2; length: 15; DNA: TGTGCCAGCAACCCCCGACAACTGAACACCGGGGAGCTGTTTTTT; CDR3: CASNPRQLNTGELFF
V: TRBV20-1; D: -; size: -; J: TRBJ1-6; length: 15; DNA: TGCAGTGCTAGAGATCGGGGGCGGGGGAATTCACCCCTCCACTTT; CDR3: CSARDRGRGNSPLHF
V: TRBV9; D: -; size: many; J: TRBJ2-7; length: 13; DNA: TGTGCCAGCAGCGTAAGCAAGGGGGACGAGCAGTACTTC; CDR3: CASSVSKGDEQYF
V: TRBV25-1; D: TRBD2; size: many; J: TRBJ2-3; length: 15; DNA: TGTGCCAGCGGGGGGGAAAGCATTAGCACAGATACGCAGTATTTT; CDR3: CASGGESISTDTQYF
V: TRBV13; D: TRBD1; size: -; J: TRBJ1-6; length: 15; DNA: TGTGCCAGCAGCCGGGGACAGGGAGATAATTCACCCCTCCACTTT; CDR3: CASSRGQGDNSPLHF
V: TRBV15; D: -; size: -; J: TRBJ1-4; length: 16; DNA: TGTGCCACCAGCAGAGAAGGGACGGCAACTAATGAAAAACTGTTTTTT; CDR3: CATSREGTATNEKLFF
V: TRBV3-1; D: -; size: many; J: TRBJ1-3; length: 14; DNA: TGTGCCAGCAGCCAAACCAGGGCTGGAAACACCATATATTTT; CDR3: CASSQTRAGNTIYF
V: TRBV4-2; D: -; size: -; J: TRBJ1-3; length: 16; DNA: TGTGCCAGCAGCCAAGGTATCAGGAGCTCTGGAAACACCGTATACTTT; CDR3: CASSQGIRSSGNTVYF
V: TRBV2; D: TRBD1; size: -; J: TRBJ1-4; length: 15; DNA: TGTGCCAGCAGTGCCACCAGGGGGCCTAATGAAAAACTGTTTTTT; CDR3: CASSATRGPNEKLFF
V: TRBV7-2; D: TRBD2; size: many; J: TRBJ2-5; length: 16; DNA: TGTGCCAGCAGCCTGGGGTGGCGGGAGGGCCCAGAGACCCAGTACTTC; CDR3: CASSLGWREGPETQYF
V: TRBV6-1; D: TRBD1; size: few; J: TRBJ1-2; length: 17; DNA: TGTGCCAGCAGCACCCGGGACAGGGGGCTTATCAGCTATGGCTACACCTTC; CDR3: CASSTRDRGLISYGYTF
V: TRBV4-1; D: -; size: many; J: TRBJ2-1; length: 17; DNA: TGCGCCAGCAGCCAAGAGGAGGGGGGGCAAGCCTACAATGAGCAGTTCTTC; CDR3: CASSQEEGGQAYNEQFF
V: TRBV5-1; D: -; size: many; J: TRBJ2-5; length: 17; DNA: TGCGCCAGCAGCTTGGCCGGTTTGAGGGAGAGACAAGAGACCCAGTACTTC; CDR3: CASSLAGLRERQETQYF
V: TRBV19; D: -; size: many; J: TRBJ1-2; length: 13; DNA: TGTGCCAGTAGTCCCGAGAGGTTCTATGGCTACACCTTC; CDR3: CASSPERFYGYTF
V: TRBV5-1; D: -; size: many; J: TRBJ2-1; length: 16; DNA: TGCGCCAGCAGCTTGGAAGGGGCGCTCAGATTTGGTGAGCAGTTCTTC; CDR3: CASSLEGALRFGEQFF
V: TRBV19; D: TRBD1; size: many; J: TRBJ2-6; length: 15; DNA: TGTGCCAGTAGGACAGGGGGCGCTGGGGCCAACGTCCTGACTTTC; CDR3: CASRTGGAGANVLTF
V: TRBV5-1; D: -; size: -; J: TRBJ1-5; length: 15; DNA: TGCGCCAGCAGCTTGGGACAGGTTGGAAATGAGCCCCAGCATTTT; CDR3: CASSLGQVGNEPQHF
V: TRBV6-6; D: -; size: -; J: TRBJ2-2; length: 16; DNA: TGTGCCAGCAGCCCAGAACAGGGAGCAAGCACCGGGGAGCTGTTTTTT; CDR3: CASSPEQGASTGELFF
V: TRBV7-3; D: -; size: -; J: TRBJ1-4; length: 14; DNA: TGTGCCAGCAGCTCACCGGGAGACAATGAAAAACTGTTTTTT; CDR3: CASSSPGDNEKLFF